This record concerns one T cell receptor (beta chain) sequence. The antigen is not known. The sample comes from a study of T cell repertoires in cytomegalovirus infection. Findings and limits, study-wide: Carriers of CMV and the relevant HLA type were discriminated by public TCR beta frequency.

The CDR3 length is 14 residues. Germline CDR1 is SGHAT and CDR2 is FQNNGV. The V end lost 3 bases, the J end lost 3 bases, and 12 bases lay between the germline ends. TCRdb ran MiXCR on the reads and lists one entry per CDR3 protein. The sample gives about half a million distinct CDR3 sequences, 33% of which show up once; about a sixth is in the top ten. The source is a human donor in good health (CMV status not recorded). Some clones in this sample may be carry-over from other donors' samples. The chain has TRBV11-2 and TRBJ2-7; maybe TRBD2 (5 bases). The sequences come from cultured PBMCs, collected from culture after CMV antigen stimulation. CDR3 sequence reads: CASSFDASRYEQYV. The CDR3 bases are TGTGCCAGCAGCTTTGACGCTAGCCGCTACGAGCAGTACGTC.